The 21 T cell receptor beta chains presented below share a single source sample, sequenced in a study of blood T cell repertoires in COVID-19. TCRdb's table, derived via immunoSEQ multiplex PCR, lists solely in-frame clones and lacks some. The sample records over 200,000 clones, around nine tenths being singletons. The material sequenced was peripheral blood. The receptors were sampled from a man aged 55 to 70 with COVID-19, enrolled during active disease.

The V and J genes are TRBV19 and TRBJ1-2; TRBD1 aligns across 11 bases. Germline values: CDR1 LNHDA, CDR2 SQIVND (reference sequence). The junction had 5 bases not matched to a gene; V was cut back by 5 bases and J by 3 bases. The CDR3 runs to 15 residues. The DNA for the CDR3 is TGTGCCAGTAGTTTCGGACAGGGGGCATACTATGGCTACACCTTC. Its protein product is CASSFGQGAYYGYTF.

This chain uses TRBV15 with TRBJ2-5, with 13 positions matching TRBD2. The CDR3 has 18 residues. V gave up 4 bases and J gave up 1 base; unmatched junction bases: 9. Germline CDR1 reads LNHNV; CDR2 reads YYDKDF (reference sequence). CDR3 nucleotide sequence: TGTGCCACCAGCAATCGGACTAGCGGGGGCCGACCCCAAGAGACCCAGTACTTC. This encodes CATSNRTSGGRPQETQYF.

The rearrangement links TRBV19 to TRBJ1-1; D gene uncertain. Germline V gene lookup returns CDR1 LNHDA and CDR2 SQIVND (reference sequence). Trimming shortened V by 5 bases and J by 0 bases, and 13 bases separated the two germline ends. This CDR3 is built from 15 residues. For the CDR3, the DNA is TGTGCCAGTAGTGGTGACAAAACGGTGAACACTGAAGCTTTCTTT. Its protein product is CASSGDKTVNTEAFF.

The rearrangement uses TRBV4-3 and TRBJ1-3; TRBD1 matches at 10 bases. Germline trimming cut 0 bases from V and 4 bases from J; bases unmatched to any gene: 12. The CDR3 runs to 19 residues. Germline V gene lookup returns CDR1 LGHNA and CDR2 YSLEER. Here the CDR3 DNA reads TGCGCCAGCAGCCAAGATCACGGGACAGGGGCATTAGTAGGAAACACCATATATTTT. Its translation: CASSQDHGTGALVGNTIYF.

The chain employs TRBV5-4 and TRBJ2-1; D is perhaps TRBD1 (6 bases). V lost 0 bases and J 10 bases, leaving 14 bases between the germline ends. The germline V gene encodes CDR1 SGHNT and CDR2 YYREEE (reference sequence). The CDR3 spans 14 residues. Here the CDR3 reads CASSLGPSDREQFF. For the CDR3, the DNA is TGTGCCAGCAGCTTGGGCCCTTCCGACAGGGAGCAGTTCTTC. Supplemented by reference TRBV5-4 and TRBJ2-1, the full variable domain reads ETGVTQSPTHLIKTRGQQVTLRCSSQSGHNTVSWYQQALGQGPQFIFQYYREEENGRGNFPPRFSGLQFPNYSSELNVNALELDDSALYLCASSLGPSDREQFFGPGTRLTVL.

The genes are TRBV15 and TRBJ2-4, with unresolved D. The CDR3 sequence is 16 residues long. Germline loops: CDR1 LNHNV, CDR2 YYDKDF (reference sequence). V lost 4 bases and J lost 0, with 13 bases in between. This CDR3 is CATSNSRVLAKNIQYF. CDR3 sequence (DNA): TGTGCCACCAGCAATTCCCGGGTACTAGCCAAAAACATTCAGTACTTC.

V usage is TRBV12-5 and J usage is TRBJ2-5; D gene ambiguous. Germline V gene sequence: CDR1 LGHNT, CDR2 FRNRAP. V lost 5 bases to trimming and J lost 5 bases, with 15 bases between them. This CDR3 has 14 residues. The CDR3 loop is CASGPGAASETQYF. CDR3 bases: TGTGCTAGTGGTCCCGGAGCAGCCTCGGAGACCCAGTACTTC.

This chain uses TRBV7-9 with TRBJ2-2; no reliable D call. The germline gives CDR1 SEHNR, CDR2 FQNEAQ (reference sequence). V lost 5 bases to trimming and J lost 7 bases, with 5 bases between them. The CDR3 is 11 amino acids. CDR3 protein: CASSLSGELFF. In nucleotides, the CDR3 is TGTGCCAGCAGCCTAAGCGGGGAGCTGTTTTTT.

The genes are TRBV10-2 and TRBJ1-2; the D gene is possibly TRBD1 (5 bases). CDR1 and CDR2 (germline): WSHSY, SAAADI. This CDR3 comprises 13 residues. V lost 3 bases and J lost 3, with 8 bases in between. The CDR3 reads CASSDIGDYGYTF. CDR3 DNA sequence: TGCGCCAGCAGTGATATAGGGGACTATGGCTACACCTTC.

J is TRBJ2-2 and V is TRBV2; 9 bases match TRBD2. Germline assignment: CDR1 SNHLY and CDR2 FYNNEI. This CDR3 spans 14 amino acids. Unmatched junction bases numbered 3, after V lost 5 bases and J lost 5 bases. The CDR3 DNA reads as TGTGCCAGCAGTACCCTAGCGGGAACCGGGGAGCTGTTTTTT. Translating gives CASSTLAGTGELFF.

The chain carries TRBV27 and TRBJ2-7; 9 bases agree with TRBD1. J was trimmed by 1 base and V by 5 bases; bases with no gene match: 6. This CDR3 comprises 15 residues. Germline CDR1 and CDR2: MNHEY and SMNVEV (reference sequence). Here the CDR3 DNA reads TGTGCCAGCAGTCCTACCGGGACAGGGTCCTACGAGCAGTACTTC. Amino acids: CASSPTGTGSYEQYF.

The count of this clone is one. V usage is TRBV4-2 and J usage is TRBJ1-5; D call uncertain. CDR1 LGHNA and CDR2 YNFKEQ come from the germline V gene. This CDR3 spans 13 amino acids. V lost 4 bases, J lost 7 bases, and 11 bases lay in between. CDR3 region: CASSLNTGQPQHF. The DNA of the CDR3 is TGTGCCAGCAGCCTTAATACGGGGCAGCCCCAGCATTTT.

The chain couples TRBV28 to TRBJ1-1, with a possible D match to TRBD1 (6 bases). Per the germline V gene, CDR1 is MDHEN and CDR2 is SYDVKM. The CDR3 is made up of 12 amino acids. The V gene lost 6 bases and the J gene lost 4 bases, with 9 bases spanning the gap. CDR3: CASRDSLTEAFF. The CDR3 coding sequence is TGTGCCAGCAGGGACAGCCTCACTGAAGCTTTCTTT.

A single count supports this clone. The V gene is TRBV18, the J gene TRBJ1-2; no firm D call. Between the trimmed V and J ends, which lost 2 bases and 8 bases, there was a span of 12 bases. CDR3 length: 13 residues. CDR1 KGHSH and CDR2 LQKENI come from the germline V gene. The CDR3 sequence: CASSPSDAGGYTF. DNA of the CDR3: TGTGCCAGCTCACCATCCGATGCGGGAGGCTACACCTTC.

The chain is built from TRBV5-1 and TRBJ2-1, with 8 bases fitting TRBD1. CDR1 SGHRS and CDR2 YFSETQ come from the germline V gene. V trimming: 0 bases; J trimming: 11 bases; junction bases outside the gene matches: 16. This CDR3 is 17 amino acids long. CDR3 in DNA: TGCGCCAGCAGCTTGGCTGGACAGGGTATGATGGACGGTAAGCAGTTCTTC. It codes for CASSLAGQGMMDGKQFF.

The rearrangement uses TRBV28 and TRBJ2-7, with 7 positions matching TRBD1. With V trimmed by 2 bases and J by 6 bases, 7 bases remained unmatched. The germline CDR1 and CDR2 sequences are MDHEN and SYDVKM. The CDR3 contains 14 residues. The CDR3 here is CASSLPSTGFEQYF. CDR3 nucleotides: TGTGCCAGCAGTTTACCTTCGACAGGGTTCGAGCAGTACTTC. Full variable domain (missing parts from reference TRBV28 and TRBJ2-7): DVKVTQSSRYLVKRTGEKVFLECVQDMDHENMFWYRQDPGLGLRLIYFSYDVKMKEKGDIPEGYSVSREKKERFSLILESASTNQTSMYLCASSLPSTGFEQYFGPGTRLTVT.

The J gene is TRBJ2-7, the V gene TRBV3-1 (or the pseudogene TRBV3-2), with a weak D call TRBD1 (6 bases). The CDR3 has 14 residues. V gave up 2 bases and J gave up 3 bases, with 11 bases separating them. Germline V gene data show CDR1 as LGHDT and CDR2 as YNNKEL (reference sequence). The CDR3 nucleotides read TGTGCCAGCAGCCAACTGCAGGGGAACTACGAGCAGTACTTC. This codes for CASSQLQGNYEQYF.

The chain recombines TRBV9 with TRBJ2-3; 7 positions agree with TRBD2. Germline V gives CDR1 SGDLS, CDR2 YYNGEE. With V trimmed by 0 bases and J by 2 bases, 3 bases remained unmatched. CDR3 length: 15 residues. The CDR3 protein is CASSVELAPTDTQYF. In DNA form, the CDR3 reads TGTGCCAGCAGCGTAGAACTAGCGCCCACAGATACGCAGTATTTT.

The rearrangement links TRBV15 to TRBJ1-2, with a possible D match to TRBD1 (6 bases). V lost 3 bases, J lost 3 bases, and 14 bases lay in between. The CDR3 sequence is 15 residues long. The germline V gene encodes CDR1 LNHNV and CDR2 YYDKDF (reference sequence). As DNA, the CDR3 is TGTGCCACCAGCAGCTGGGAGGGGGGGGACTATGGCTACACCTTC. It specifies CATSSWEGGDYGYTF. Looking up the rest from reference TRBV15 and TRBJ1-2 gives the full variable domain: DAMVIQNPRYQVTQFGKPVTLSCSQTLNHNVMYWYQQKSSQAPKLLFHYYDKDFNNEADTPDNFQSRRPNTSFCFLDIRSPGLGDTAMYLCATSSWEGGDYGYTFGSGTRLTVV.

The rearrangement uses TRBV27 and TRBJ2-1, with 8 bases fitting TRBD2. V shed 5 bases, J shed 0 bases, and the junction held 3 bases outside the gene matches. The CDR3 has 15 residues. Per germline, CDR1 MNHEY and CDR2 SMNVEV (reference sequence). CDR3 nucleotides: TGTGCCAGCAGTCGGACTAGCAGCTCCTACAATGAGCAGTTCTTC. It encodes CASSRTSSSYNEQFF.

The rearrangement links TRBV5-1 to TRBJ2-7, with D hard to call. Germline-derived CDR1 and CDR2 are SGHRS and YFSETQ. The CDR3 consists of 12 residues. V lost 6 bases to trimming and J lost 4 bases, with 11 bases between them. For the CDR3, the DNA is TGCGCCAGCAAAGGAGATTTTTACGAGCAGTACTTC. Its translation is CASKGDFYEQYF.